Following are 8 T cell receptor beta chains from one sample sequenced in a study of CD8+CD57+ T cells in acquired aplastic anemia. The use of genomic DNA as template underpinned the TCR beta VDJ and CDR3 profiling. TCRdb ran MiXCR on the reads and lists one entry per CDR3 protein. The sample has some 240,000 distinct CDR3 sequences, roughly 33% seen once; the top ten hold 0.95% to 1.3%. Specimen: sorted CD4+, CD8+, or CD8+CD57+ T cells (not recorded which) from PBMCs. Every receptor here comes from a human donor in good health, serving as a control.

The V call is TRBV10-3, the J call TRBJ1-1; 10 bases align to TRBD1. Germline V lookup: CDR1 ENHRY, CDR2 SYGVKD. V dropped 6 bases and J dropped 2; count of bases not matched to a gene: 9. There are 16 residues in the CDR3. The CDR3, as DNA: TGTGCCATCAGACCTCGACAGGGGGCGGAAAACACTGAAGCTTTCTTT. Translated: CAIRPRQGAENTEAFF.

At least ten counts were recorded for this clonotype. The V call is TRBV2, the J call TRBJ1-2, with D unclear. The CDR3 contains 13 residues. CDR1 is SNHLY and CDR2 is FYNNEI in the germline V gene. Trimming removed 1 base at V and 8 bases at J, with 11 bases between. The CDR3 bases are TGTGCCAGCAGTGAAGGGTTCTCTGGGGGCTACACCTTC. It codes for CASSEGFSGGYTF.

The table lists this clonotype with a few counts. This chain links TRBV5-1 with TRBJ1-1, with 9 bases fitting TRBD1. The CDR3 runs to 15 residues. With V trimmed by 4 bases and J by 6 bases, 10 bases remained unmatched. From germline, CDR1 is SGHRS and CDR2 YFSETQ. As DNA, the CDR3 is TGCGCCAGCAGCCCAACCGGGACAGGGTTTTCTGAAGCTTTCTTT. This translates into CASSPTGTGFSEAFF.

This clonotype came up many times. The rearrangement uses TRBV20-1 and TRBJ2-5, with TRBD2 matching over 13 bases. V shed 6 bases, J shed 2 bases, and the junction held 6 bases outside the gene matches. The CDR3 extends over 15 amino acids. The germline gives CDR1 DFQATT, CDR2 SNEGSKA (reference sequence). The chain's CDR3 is CSARLAGGLQETQYF. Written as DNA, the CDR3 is TGCAGTGCAAGACTAGCGGGGGGACTACAAGAGACCCAGTACTTC.

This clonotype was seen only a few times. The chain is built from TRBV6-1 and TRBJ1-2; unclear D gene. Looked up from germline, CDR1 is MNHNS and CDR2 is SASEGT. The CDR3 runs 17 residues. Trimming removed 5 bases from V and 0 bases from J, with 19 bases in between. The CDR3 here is CASSPTRKQNTNYGYTF. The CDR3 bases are TGTGCCAGCAGTCCTACAAGGAAGCAAAATACTAACTATGGCTACACCTTC.

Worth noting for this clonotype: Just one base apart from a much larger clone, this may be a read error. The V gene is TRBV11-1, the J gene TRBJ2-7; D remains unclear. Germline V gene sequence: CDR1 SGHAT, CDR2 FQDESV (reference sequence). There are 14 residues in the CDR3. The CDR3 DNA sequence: TGTCCCAGCAGCTTAGTCCGCAGCACCTACGAGCAGTACTTC. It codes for CPSSLVRSTYEQYF.

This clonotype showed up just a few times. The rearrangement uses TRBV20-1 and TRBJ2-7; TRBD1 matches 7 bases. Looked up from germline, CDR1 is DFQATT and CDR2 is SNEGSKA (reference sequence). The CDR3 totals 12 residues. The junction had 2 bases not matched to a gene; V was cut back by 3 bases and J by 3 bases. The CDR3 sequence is CSASAGGYEQYF. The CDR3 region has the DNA TGCAGTGCTAGCGCAGGGGGCTACGAGCAGTACTTC.

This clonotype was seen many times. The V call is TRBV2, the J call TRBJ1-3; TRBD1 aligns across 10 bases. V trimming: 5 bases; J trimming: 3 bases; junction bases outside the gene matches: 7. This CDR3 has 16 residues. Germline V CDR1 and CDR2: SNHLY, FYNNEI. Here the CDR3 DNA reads TGTGCCAGCAGTCGACCCGGGACAGGGGTTGGAAACACCATATATTTT. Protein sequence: CASSRPGTGVGNTIYF.